This T cell receptor (beta chain) stems from a study of PD-L1 blockade in urothelial cancer. This CDR3 region has 15 residues. V gave up 6 bases and J gave up 2 bases; unmatched junction bases: 6. CDR1 and CDR2 from the germline V gene are LNHDA and SQIVND (reference sequence). The repertoire was sequenced with immunoSEQ multiplex PCR; TCRdb's copy has only in-frame clones and lacks some. Of 29,000 or so clones listed, 87% are singletons. The receptor was isolated from a man aged 50-59 years with urothelial cancer. This specimen consisted of PBMCs, obtained around atezolizumab (anti-PD-L1) treatment. The rearrangement links TRBV19 to TRBJ2-7; TRBD2 agrees at 11 bases. CDR3 sequence (DNA): TGTGCCAGTAGACCCGGACTAGCGGGCACCTACGAGCAGTACTTC. Protein: CASRPGLAGTYEQYF. The complete variable domain, with remaining parts taken from reference TRBV19 and TRBJ2-7, reads DGGITQSPKYLFRKEGQNVTLSCEQNLNHDAMYWYRQDPGQGLRLIYYSQIVNDFQKGDIAEGYSVSREKKESFPLTVTSAQKNPTAFYLCASRPGLAGTYEQYFGPGTRLTVT.